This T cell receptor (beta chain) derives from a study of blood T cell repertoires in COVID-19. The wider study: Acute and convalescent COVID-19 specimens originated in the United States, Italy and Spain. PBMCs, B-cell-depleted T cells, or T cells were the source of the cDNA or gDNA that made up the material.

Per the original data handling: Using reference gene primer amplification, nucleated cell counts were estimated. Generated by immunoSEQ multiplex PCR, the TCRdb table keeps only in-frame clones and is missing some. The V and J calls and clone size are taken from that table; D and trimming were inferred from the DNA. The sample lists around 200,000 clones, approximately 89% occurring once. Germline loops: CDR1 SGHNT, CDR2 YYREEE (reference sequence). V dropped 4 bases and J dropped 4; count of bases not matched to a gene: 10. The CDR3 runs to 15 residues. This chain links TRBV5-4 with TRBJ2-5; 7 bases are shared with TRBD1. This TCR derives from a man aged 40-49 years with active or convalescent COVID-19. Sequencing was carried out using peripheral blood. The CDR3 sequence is CASSANYHRGETQYF. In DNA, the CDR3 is TGTGCCAGCAGCGCTAACTATCACAGGGGAGAGACCCAGTACTTC.